The clone carrying this TCR beta chain occurred many times. By definition, stable hyperthyroidism involved no ophthalmopathy within 18 months of follow-up. This specimen comes from a study of Graves' ophthalmopathy and Graves' hyperthyroidism. The TCR beta CDR3 regions underwent amplification from RNA transcripts. HTBI primers served in a first-round RT-PCR, which a second-round multiplex PCR followed. A single record per CDR3 protein comes from TCRdb applying MiXCR to the multiplex PCR reads. The sample lists some 410,000 distinct CDR3 sequences; approximately 21% were seen once. V trimming: 0 bases; J trimming: 2 bases; junction bases outside the gene matches: 4. This CDR3 spans 18 amino acids. Looked up from germline, CDR1 is MDHEN and CDR2 is SYDVKM.

This clonotype originated in a woman under 30 with stable Graves' hyperthyroidism. The sample was peripheral blood. This chain uses TRBV28 with TRBJ2-5; the match to TRBD2 covers 15 bases. The CDR3 sequence is CASSLWGLAGGPQETQYF. The CDR3 nucleotides are TGTGCCAGCAGTTTATGGGGACTAGCGGGGGGTCCTCAAGAGACCCAGTACTTC.